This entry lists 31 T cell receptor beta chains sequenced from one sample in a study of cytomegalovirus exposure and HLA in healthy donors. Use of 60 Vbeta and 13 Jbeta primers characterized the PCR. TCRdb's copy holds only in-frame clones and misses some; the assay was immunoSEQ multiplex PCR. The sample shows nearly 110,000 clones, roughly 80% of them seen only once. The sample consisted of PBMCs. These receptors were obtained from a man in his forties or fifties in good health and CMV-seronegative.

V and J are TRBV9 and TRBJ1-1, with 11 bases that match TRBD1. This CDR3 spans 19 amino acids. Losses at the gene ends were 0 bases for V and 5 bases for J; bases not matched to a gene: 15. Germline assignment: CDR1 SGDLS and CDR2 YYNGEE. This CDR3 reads CASSVAHGTGGVGVTEAFF. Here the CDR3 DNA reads TGTGCCAGCAGCGTAGCTCATGGGACAGGGGGTGTGGGGGTTACTGAAGCTTTCTTT. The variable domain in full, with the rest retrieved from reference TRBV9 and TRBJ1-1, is DSGVTQTPKHLITATGQRVTLRCSPRSGDLSVYWYQQSLDQGLQFLIQYYNGEERAKGNILERFSAQQFPDLHSELNLSSLELGDSALYFCASSVAHGTGGVGVTEAFFGQGTRLTVV.

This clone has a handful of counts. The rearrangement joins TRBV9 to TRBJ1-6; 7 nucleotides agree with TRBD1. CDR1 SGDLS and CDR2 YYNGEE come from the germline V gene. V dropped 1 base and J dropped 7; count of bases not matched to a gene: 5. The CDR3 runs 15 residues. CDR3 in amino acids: CASSVQMTGNSPLHF. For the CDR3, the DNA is TGTGCCAGCAGCGTACAGATGACAGGGAATTCACCCCTCCACTTT.

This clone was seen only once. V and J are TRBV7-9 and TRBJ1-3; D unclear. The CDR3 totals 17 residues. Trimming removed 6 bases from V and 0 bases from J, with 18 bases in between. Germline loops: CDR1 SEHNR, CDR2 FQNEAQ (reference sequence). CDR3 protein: CASSPLLTGSSGNTIYF. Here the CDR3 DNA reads TGTGCCAGCAGTCCTCTGCTGACGGGAAGCTCTGGAAACACCATATATTTT.

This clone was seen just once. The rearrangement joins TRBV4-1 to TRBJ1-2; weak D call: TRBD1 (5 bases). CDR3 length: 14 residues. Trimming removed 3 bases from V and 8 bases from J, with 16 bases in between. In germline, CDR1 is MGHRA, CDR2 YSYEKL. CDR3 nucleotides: TGCGCCAGCAGCCATTCGAAGGGGCAGGAAGGCTACACCTTC. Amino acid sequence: CASSHSKGQEGYTF.

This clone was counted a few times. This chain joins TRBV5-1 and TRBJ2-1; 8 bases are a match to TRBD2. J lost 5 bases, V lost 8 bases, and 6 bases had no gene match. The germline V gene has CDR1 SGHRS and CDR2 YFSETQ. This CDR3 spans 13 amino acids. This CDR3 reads CARERGMNNEQFF. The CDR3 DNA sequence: TGCGCCAGAGAGCGGGGGATGAACAATGAGCAGTTCTTC.

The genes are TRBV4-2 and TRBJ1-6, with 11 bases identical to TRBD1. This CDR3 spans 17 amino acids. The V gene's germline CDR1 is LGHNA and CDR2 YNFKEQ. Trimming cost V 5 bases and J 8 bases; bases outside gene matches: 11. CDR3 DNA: TGTGCCAGCAGCGAGGGGACAGGGGGGAGTTTGTATTCACCCCTCCACTTT. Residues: CASSEGTGGSLYSPLHF.

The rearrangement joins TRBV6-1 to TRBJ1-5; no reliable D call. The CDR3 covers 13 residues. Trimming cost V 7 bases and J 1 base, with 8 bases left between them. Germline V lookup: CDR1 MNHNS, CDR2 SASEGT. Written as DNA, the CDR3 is TGTGCCAGCATGGTAAGCAGCAATCAGCCCCAGCATTTT. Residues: CASMVSSNQPQHF.

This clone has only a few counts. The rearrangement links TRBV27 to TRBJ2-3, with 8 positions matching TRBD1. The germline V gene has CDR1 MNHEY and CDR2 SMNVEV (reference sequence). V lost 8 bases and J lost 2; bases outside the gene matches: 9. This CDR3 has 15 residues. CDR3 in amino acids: CASSPWGQDTDTQYF. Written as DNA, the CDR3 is TGTGCCAGCTCTCCATGGGGACAGGACACAGATACGCAGTATTTT.

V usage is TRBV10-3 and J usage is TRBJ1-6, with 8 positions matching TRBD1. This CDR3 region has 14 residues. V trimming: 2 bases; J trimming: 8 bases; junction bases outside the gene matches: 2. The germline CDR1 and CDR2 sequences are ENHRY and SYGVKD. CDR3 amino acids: CAISEGQGDSPLHF. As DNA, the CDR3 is TGTGCCATCAGTGAGGGACAGGGCGATTCACCCCTCCACTTT.

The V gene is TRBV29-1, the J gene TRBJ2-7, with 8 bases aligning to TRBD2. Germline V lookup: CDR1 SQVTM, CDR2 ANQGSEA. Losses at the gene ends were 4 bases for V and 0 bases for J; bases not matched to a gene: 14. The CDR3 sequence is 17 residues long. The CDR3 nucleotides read TGCAGCGTTGTTCCCAACAATGTGCGGGGGGTCTCCTACGAGCAGTACTTC. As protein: CSVVPNNVRGVSYEQYF.

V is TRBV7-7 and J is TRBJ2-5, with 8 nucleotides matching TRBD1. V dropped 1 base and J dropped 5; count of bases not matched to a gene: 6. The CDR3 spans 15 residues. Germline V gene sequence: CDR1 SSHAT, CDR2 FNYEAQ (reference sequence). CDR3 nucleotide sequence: TGTGCCAGCAGCTTAGAGGCAGGGGGCTGGGAGACCCAGTACTTC. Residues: CASSLEAGGWETQYF.

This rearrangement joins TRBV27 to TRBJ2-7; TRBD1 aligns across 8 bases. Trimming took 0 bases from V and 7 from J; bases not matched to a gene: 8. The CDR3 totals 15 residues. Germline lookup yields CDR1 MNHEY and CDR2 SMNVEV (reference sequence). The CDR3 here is CASSLSRTGSREQYF. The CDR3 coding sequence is TGTGCCAGCAGTTTATCCCGGACAGGGTCTCGGGAGCAGTACTTC.

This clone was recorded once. The CDR3 loop reads CASSSWTGVTRVQETQYF. For the CDR3, the DNA is TGTGCCAGCAGCTCCTGGACAGGAGTCACCCGCGTCCAAGAGACCCAGTACTTC. The chain combines TRBV5-8 with TRBJ2-5; 7 nucleotides agree with TRBD1. Germline-derived CDR1 and CDR2 are SGHTS and YDEGEE. V lost 3 bases to trimming and J lost 1 base; unmatched junction nucleotides: 15. CDR3 size: 18 residues.

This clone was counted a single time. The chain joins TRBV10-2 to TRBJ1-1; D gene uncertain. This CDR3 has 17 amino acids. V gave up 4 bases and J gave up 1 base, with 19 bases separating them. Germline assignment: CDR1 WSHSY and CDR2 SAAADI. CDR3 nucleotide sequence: TGCGCCAGCAGTGGTTTGAGGGATGGTAGTCCGAACACTGAAGCTTTCTTT. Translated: CASSGLRDGSPNTEAFF.

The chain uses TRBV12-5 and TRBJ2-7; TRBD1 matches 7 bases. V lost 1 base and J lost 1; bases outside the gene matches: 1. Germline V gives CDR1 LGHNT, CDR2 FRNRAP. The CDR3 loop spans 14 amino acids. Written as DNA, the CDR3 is TGTGCTAGTGGTTTGGAGGGACAGTCCTACGAGCAGTACTTC. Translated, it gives CASGLEGQSYEQYF.

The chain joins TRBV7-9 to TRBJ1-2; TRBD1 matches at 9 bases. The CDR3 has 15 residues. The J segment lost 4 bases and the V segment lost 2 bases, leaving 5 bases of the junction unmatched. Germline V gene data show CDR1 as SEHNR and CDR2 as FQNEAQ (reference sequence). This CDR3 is CASSLRDREVYGYTF. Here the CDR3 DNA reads TGTGCCAGCAGCTTAAGGGACAGGGAAGTCTATGGCTACACCTTC. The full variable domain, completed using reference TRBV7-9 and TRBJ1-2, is DTGVSQNPRHKITKRGQNVTFRCDPISEHNRLYWYRQTLGQGPEFLTYFQNEAQLEKSRLLSDRFSAERPKGSFSTLEIQRTEQGDSAMYLCASSLRDREVYGYTFGSGTRLTVV.

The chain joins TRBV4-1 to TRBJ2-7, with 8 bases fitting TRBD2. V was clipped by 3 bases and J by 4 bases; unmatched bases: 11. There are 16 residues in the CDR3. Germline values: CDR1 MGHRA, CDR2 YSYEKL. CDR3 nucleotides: TGCGCCAGCAGCCATGATCCGGGACTAGAGACGTACGAGCAGTACTTC. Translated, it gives CASSHDPGLETYEQYF.

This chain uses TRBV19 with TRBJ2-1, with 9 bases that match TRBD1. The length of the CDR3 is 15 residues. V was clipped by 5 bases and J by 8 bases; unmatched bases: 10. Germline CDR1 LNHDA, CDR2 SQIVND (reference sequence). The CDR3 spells CASSATGTGYHEQFF. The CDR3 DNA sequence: TGTGCCAGTAGTGCTACCGGGACAGGGTATCATGAGCAGTTCTTC.

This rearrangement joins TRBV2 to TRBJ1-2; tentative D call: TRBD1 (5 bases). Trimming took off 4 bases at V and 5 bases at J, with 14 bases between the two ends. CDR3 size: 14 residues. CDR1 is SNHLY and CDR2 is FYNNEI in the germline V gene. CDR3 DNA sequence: TGTGCCAGCAGTGTCCTAGGGGTTGGGTATGGCTACACCTTC. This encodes CASSVLGVGYGYTF.

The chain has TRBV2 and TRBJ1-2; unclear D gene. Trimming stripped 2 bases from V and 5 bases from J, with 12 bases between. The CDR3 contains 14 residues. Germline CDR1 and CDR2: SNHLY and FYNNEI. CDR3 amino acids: CASSEYRTGYGYTF. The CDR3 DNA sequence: TGTGCCAGCAGTGAATATCGGACTGGTTATGGCTACACCTTC.

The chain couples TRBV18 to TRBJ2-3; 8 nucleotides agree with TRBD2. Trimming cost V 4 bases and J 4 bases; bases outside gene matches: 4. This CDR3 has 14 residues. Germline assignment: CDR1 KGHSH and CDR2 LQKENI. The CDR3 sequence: CASSLSGGADTQYF. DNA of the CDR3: TGTGCCAGCTCACTCAGCGGGGGTGCAGATACGCAGTATTTT.

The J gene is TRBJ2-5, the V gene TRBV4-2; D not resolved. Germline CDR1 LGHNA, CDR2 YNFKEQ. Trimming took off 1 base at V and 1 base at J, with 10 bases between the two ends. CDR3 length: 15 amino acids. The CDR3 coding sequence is TGTGCCAGCAGCCAAGCACAGAGCTCCCAAGAGACCCAGTACTTC. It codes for CASSQAQSSQETQYF.

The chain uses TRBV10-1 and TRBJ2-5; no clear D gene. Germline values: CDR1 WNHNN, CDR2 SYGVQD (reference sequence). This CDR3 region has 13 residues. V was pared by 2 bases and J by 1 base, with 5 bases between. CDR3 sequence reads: CASSEGLQETQYF. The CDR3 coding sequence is TGCGCCAGCAGTGAGGGGCTCCAAGAGACCCAGTACTTC.

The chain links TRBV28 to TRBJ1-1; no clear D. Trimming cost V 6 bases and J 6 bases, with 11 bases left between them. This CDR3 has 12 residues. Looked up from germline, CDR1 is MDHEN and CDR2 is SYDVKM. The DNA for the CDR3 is TGTGCCAGCAGAACTACCCCTTCTGAAGCTTTCTTT. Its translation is CASRTTPSEAFF.

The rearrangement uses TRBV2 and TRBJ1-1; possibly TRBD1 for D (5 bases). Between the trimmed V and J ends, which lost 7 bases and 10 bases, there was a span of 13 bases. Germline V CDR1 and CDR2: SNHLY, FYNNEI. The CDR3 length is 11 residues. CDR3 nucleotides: TGTGCCAGCATCAGGGAGGAGGGAGCTTTCTTT. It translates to CASIREEGAFF.

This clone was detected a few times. The CDR3 DNA is TGCGCCAGCAGTGAGATGAGGCTGGTACCATCTGAAGCTTTCTTT. Its translation is CASSEMRLVPSEAFF. V usage is TRBV10-2 and J usage is TRBJ1-1; D gene unclear. CDR3 length: 15 amino acids. Looked up from germline, CDR1 is WSHSY and CDR2 is SAAADI. The V end lost 2 bases, the J end lost 6 bases, and 16 bases lay between the germline ends.

The CDR3 here is CATYDTNSYNEQFF. CDR3 in DNA: TGTGCCACATACGACACAAACTCCTACAATGAGCAGTTCTTC. The chain combines TRBV19 with TRBJ2-1, with D hard to call. This CDR3 is 14 amino acids long. CDR1 LNHDA and CDR2 SQIVND come from the germline V gene (reference sequence). V was cut by 10 bases and J by 0 bases, with 13 bases left in between. The complete variable domain, with remaining parts taken from reference TRBV19 and TRBJ2-1, reads DGGITQSPKYLFRKEGQNVTLSCEQNLNHDAMYWYRQDPGQGLRLIYYSQIVNDFQKGDIAEGYSVSREKKESFPLTVTSAQKNPTAFYLCATYDTNSYNEQFFGPGTRLTVL.

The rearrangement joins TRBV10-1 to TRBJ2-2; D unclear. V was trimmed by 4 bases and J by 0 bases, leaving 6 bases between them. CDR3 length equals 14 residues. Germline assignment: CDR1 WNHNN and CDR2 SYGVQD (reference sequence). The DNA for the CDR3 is TGCGCCAGCAGTGGGGCAGCGAACACCGGGGAGCTGTTTTTT. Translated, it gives CASSGAANTGELFF.

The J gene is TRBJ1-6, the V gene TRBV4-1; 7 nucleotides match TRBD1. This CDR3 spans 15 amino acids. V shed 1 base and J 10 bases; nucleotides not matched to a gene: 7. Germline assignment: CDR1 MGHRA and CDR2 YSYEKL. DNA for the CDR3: TGCGCCAGCAGCCAAGGCGCGACAGGGCCATCACCCCTCCACTTT. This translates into CASSQGATGPSPLHF.

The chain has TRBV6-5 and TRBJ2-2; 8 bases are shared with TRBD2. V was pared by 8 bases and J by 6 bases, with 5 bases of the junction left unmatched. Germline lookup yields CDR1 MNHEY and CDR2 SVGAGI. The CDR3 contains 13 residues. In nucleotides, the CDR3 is TGTGCCAGCTCCCGGGGGGGCGCCGGGGAGCTGTTTTTT. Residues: CASSRGGAGELFF.

The CDR3 here is CASSRGDSRNTEAFF. The CDR3 DNA reads TGTGCCAGCAGCCGCGGGGACAGCCGGAACACTGAAGCTTTCTTT. V and J are TRBV5-4 and TRBJ1-1, with 7 bases that match TRBD1. The CDR3 runs 15 residues. Germline V gives CDR1 SGHNT, CDR2 YYREEE (reference sequence). The V gene end was trimmed by 4 bases and the J gene end by 1 base; junction bases not matched to a gene: 7.